The T cell receptor beta chain under discussion was sequenced for a study of naive and memory T cell subsets. Both TRBC1 and TRBC2 were covered by a beta constant-region primer of two equimolar oligonucleotides. Ligated cDNA was amplified by four rounds of PCR with nested alpha and beta constant-region primers and SP2. TCRdb analysed the UMI-ligation and nested PCR reads with MiXCR anew, one entry per CDR3 protein. The data contain roughly 24,000 distinct CDR3 sequences, roughly 10% of them seen just once; the ten biggest clones take up 20% to 25%. After CD4 positive bead selection, the CD4-negative fraction gave CD8 T cells. Cells stained for CD3, CD4, CD8, CD45RA, CD27 and viability were sorted into four CD45RA/CD27 subsets. V was trimmed by 7 bases and J by 3 bases, leaving 15 bases between them. The CDR3 is 14 residues long. Germline V gene sequence: CDR1 SQVTM, CDR2 ANQGSEA. This clonotype has at least ten counts.

Sequencing input: central memory CD8+ T cells from blood. This clonotype was sampled from a human donor in good health. V is TRBV29-1 and J is TRBJ2-2, with unresolved D. CDR3 DNA sequence: TGCAGCGGAAAGACTTCGGACGACACCGGGGAGCTGTTTTTT. Protein product: CSGKTSDDTGELFF.